In this sample, the clone carrying this TCR beta chain turned up many times. Its antigen is unidentified. This record belongs to a study of T-cell reconstitution after alpha-beta-depleted transplantation in children. It was with unique molecular identifiers that the TCRbeta library was prepared. TCRdb fed the PCR reads into MiXCR, producing one record per CDR3 protein. The sample lists 45,000 to 55,000 distinct CDR3 sequences, roughly 5% occurring once. The study's findings and limits: Several hundred expanded graft clones reportedly supplied alpha-beta T cells about two months after transplant.

Germline V lookup: CDR1 MNHEY, CDR2 SVGAGI. This CDR3 has 16 amino acids. Trimming cost V 6 bases and J 1 base; bases outside gene matches: 8. The receptor was derived from a female patient under 10 years old who had a stem cell transplant for aplastic anemia, so the T cells may come from the graft donor. The material was PBMCs, mostly from graft donor cells, obtained 60 days after TCRalphabeta/CD19-depleted stem cell transplant. The chain employs TRBV6-5 and TRBJ1-1, with TRBD1 matching over 10 bases. The CDR3 DNA sequence: TGTGCCAGCAGAGCCCCGGGGGACAGGGGGAACACTGAAGCTTTCTTT. Protein product: CASRAPGDRGNTEAFF.